This is a list of T cell receptor beta chains from one sample in a study of blood T cell repertoires in COVID-19. The data were produced by immunoSEQ multiplex PCR, yet TCRdb's version contains in-frame clones alone and is incomplete. The repertoire holds about 230,000 clones, with approximately 84% as singletons. The sequenced sample consisted of peripheral blood. These receptors came from a woman of 80 years or more with acute or convalescent COVID-19. The CDR3 runs from the conserved cysteine through the conserved F or W. The D gene is left open where the match is weak. Rows may omit the clone size; those that give it use once, few, many or a size class.

D: TRBD1
V: TRBV5-4
J: TRBJ2-2
size: NA
CDR3: CASSLPGQGFTGELFF
DNA: TGTGCCAGCAGCCTTCCGGGACAGGGTTTCACCGGGGAGCTGTTTTTT

D: NA
V: TRBV30
J: TRBJ2-1
size: NA
CDR3: CALAPGNEQFF
DNA: TGTGCCCTCGCCCCCGGGAATGAGCAGTTCTTC

D: NA
V: TRBV10-3
J: TRBJ1-4
size: NA
CDR3: CAISDRGEREKLFF
DNA: TGTGCCATCAGTGACAGGGGCGAGCGAGAAAAACTGTTTTTT

D: NA
V: TRBV6-5
J: TRBJ1-3
size: NA
CDR3: CASSPPGTRNTIYF
DNA: TGTGCCAGCAGTCCCCCCGGGACAAGAAACACCATATATTTT

D: TRBD2
V: TRBV3-1/TRBV3-2
J: TRBJ2-1
size: NA
CDR3: CASSQRSGGSYNEQFF
DNA: TGTGCCAGCAGCCAGAGGAGCGGGGGCTCCTACAATGAGCAGTTCTTC

D: NA
V: TRBV5-1
J: TRBJ2-5
size: NA
CDR3: CASSTRTGGIQETQYF
DNA: TGCGCCAGCAGCACCCGGACAGGAGGGATACAAGAGACCCAGTACTTC

D: NA
V: TRBV6-1
J: TRBJ2-7
size: NA
CDR3: CASSEQGGVPYEQYF
DNA: TGTGCCAGCAGTGAACAGGGAGGCGTCCCATACGAGCAGTACTTC

D: TRBD1
V: TRBV18
J: TRBJ2-4
size: NA
CDR3: CASSETGAKNIQYF
DNA: TGTGCCAGCTCAGAGACAGGGGCCAAAAACATTCAGTACTTC

D: NA
V: TRBV3-1/TRBV3-2
J: TRBJ2-5
size: NA
CDR3: CASSAEWETQYF
DNA: TGTGCCAGCAGTGCGGAGTGGGAGACCCAGTACTTC

D: TRBD1
V: TRBV19
J: TRBJ1-1
size: NA
CDR3: CASRDRAMSTEAFF
DNA: TGTGCCAGCCGGGACAGGGCAATGAGCACTGAAGCTTTCTTT

D: TRBD2
V: TRBV27
J: TRBJ2-7
size: NA
CDR3: CASSLSAGVGNEQYF
DNA: TGTGCCAGCAGTTTATCGGCGGGAGTAGGGAACGAGCAGTACTTC

D: TRBD1
V: TRBV19
J: TRBJ2-7
size: NA
CDR3: CASSWTGGNYEQYF
DNA: TGTGCCAGTAGCTGGACAGGGGGAAACTACGAGCAGTACTTC

D: NA
V: TRBV3-1/TRBV3-2
J: TRBJ1-5
size: NA
CDR3: CASSQEADSNQPQHF
DNA: TGTGCCAGCAGCCAAGAGGCGGATAGCAATCAGCCCCAGCATTTT

D: NA
V: TRBV10-3
J: TRBJ2-4
size: once
CDR3: CAISESSTRVGKNIQYF
DNA: TGTGCCATCAGTGAGTCGAGTACCCGGGTAGGCAAAAACATTCAGTACTTC

D: TRBD1
V: TRBV5-1
J: TRBJ2-7
size: NA
CDR3: CASSPDRVREQYF
DNA: TGCGCCAGCAGCCCAGACAGGGTCCGCGAGCAGTACTTC

D: TRBD1
V: TRBV10-2
J: TRBJ1-6
size: NA
CDR3: CASSGSTGTNSPLHF
DNA: TGCGCCAGCAGTGGGTCGACAGGGACTAATTCACCCCTCCACTTT

D: NA
V: TRBV28
J: TRBJ1-2
size: once
CDR3: CASNPTGDNYGYTF
DNA: TGTGCCAGCAACCCTACGGGGGATAACTATGGCTACACCTTC

D: TRBD1
V: TRBV6-6
J: TRBJ2-2
size: NA
CDR3: CAGQGTNTGELFF
DNA: TGTGCCGGACAGGGAACGAACACCGGGGAGCTGTTTTTT

D: TRBD2
V: TRBV5-1
J: TRBJ2-3
size: once
CDR3: CASSLSSGNTDTQYF
DNA: TGCGCCAGCAGCTTGTCTAGCGGTAACACAGATACGCAGTATTTT

D: NA
V: TRBV10-3
J: TRBJ1-6
size: NA
CDR3: CAISEEFSNSPLHF
DNA: TGTGCCATCAGTGAGGAATTCAGTAATTCACCCCTCCACTTT

D: TRBD1
V: TRBV10-3
J: TRBJ2-7
size: NA
CDR3: CASGGTEEKDRANSYEQYF
DNA: TGTGCCTCGGGCGGGACCGAGGAGAAGGACAGGGCCAACTCCTACGAGCAGTACTTC

D: TRBD1
V: TRBV28
J: TRBJ2-6
size: NA
CDR3: CASSPGGQGSSGANVLTF
DNA: TGTGCCAGCAGCCCCGGAGGACAGGGAAGTTCTGGGGCCAACGTCCTGACTTTC

D: TRBD1
V: TRBV2
J: TRBJ1-4
size: NA
CDR3: CASSGTGGPATNEKLFF
DNA: TGTGCCAGCAGTGGGACAGGGGGCCCTGCAACTAATGAAAAACTGTTTTTT

D: TRBD2
V: TRBV29-1
J: TRBJ2-3
size: NA
CDR3: CSVGGRATDTQYF
DNA: TGCAGCGTTGGGGGGAGGGCCACAGATACGCAGTATTTT

D: NA
V: TRBV25-1
J: TRBJ2-7
size: NA
CDR3: CASSDPPGSRSDYEQYF
DNA: TGTGCCAGCAGTGATCCCCCGGGGAGCCGTTCCGACTACGAGCAGTACTTC

D: TRBD2
V: TRBV5-6
J: TRBJ2-5
size: NA
CDR3: CASSFGGGAEETQYF
DNA: TGTGCCAGCAGCTTCGGCGGGGGGGCCGAAGAGACCCAGTACTTC

D: TRBD1
V: TRBV25-1
J: TRBJ2-1
size: once
CDR3: CASPGQATYNEQFF
DNA: TGTGCCAGCCCGGGACAGGCTACCTACAATGAGCAGTTCTTC

D: TRBD2
V: TRBV7-2
J: TRBJ2-5
size: NA
CDR3: CASIQALAGGETQYF
DNA: TGTGCCAGCATCCAAGCCCTAGCGGGAGGAGAGACCCAGTACTTC

D: NA
V: TRBV6-5
J: TRBJ1-5
size: NA
CDR3: CASRMVGQPQHF
DNA: TGTGCCAGCAGAATGGTCGGTCAGCCCCAGCATTTT

D: NA
V: TRBV12-2
J: TRBJ2-7
size: few
CDR3: CASRFRGTYEQYF
DNA: TGTGCAAGTCGCTTCAGGGGTACCTACGAGCAGTACTTC

D: TRBD2
V: TRBV19
J: TRBJ2-7
size: NA
CDR3: CASSIGLAGSYEQYF
DNA: TGTGCCAGTAGCATCGGTCTAGCGGGATCCTACGAGCAGTACTTC

D: TRBD2
V: TRBV18
J: TRBJ2-3
size: NA
CDR3: CASSPERGITDTQYF
DNA: TGTGCCAGCTCACCGGAGCGGGGTATCACAGATACGCAGTATTTT

D: NA
V: TRBV27
J: TRBJ1-3
size: NA
CDR3: CASSLSAANSGNTIYF
DNA: TGTGCCAGCAGTTTATCGGCAGCGAATAGTGGAAACACCATATATTTT

D: NA
V: TRBV4-1
J: TRBJ2-7
size: NA
CDR3: CASSQSFTATPLQRYF
DNA: TGCGCCAGCAGCCAATCTTTCACAGCTACACCGTTACAAAGGTACTTC

D: TRBD1
V: TRBV5-1
J: TRBJ1-1
size: NA
CDR3: CASSRQGNTEAFF
DNA: TGCGCCAGCAGCAGACAGGGGAACACTGAAGCTTTCTTT

D: TRBD2
V: TRBV7-8
J: TRBJ2-5
size: NA
CDR3: CASSLAPLRGEETQYF
DNA: TGTGCCAGCAGCTTAGCCCCTCTGCGGGGGGAGGAGACCCAGTACTTC